The rows below give T cell receptor beta chains drawn from one sample of a study of T cells in Graves' hyperthyroidism and ophthalmopathy. TCRdb reprocessed the multiplex PCR reads via MiXCR and lists one record per CDR3 protein. The table includes about 400,000 distinct CDR3 sequences, roughly 15% detected once. Sequenced input: blood. All receptors derive from a woman under 40 with Graves' ophthalmopathy. Both conserved end residues are trimmed from each CDR3. D genes are given only for firm matches.

d_call j_call cdr3_length v_call cdr3_aa
NA TRBJ2-7 9 TRBV29-1 SIKGGYEQY
TRBD1 TRBJ2-7 11 TRBV6-2/TRBV6-3 ASLTGITNEQY
TRBD2 TRBJ2-1 14 TRBV11-3 ASSLGGTSPVARQF
NA TRBJ1-1 12 TRBV6-1 ASRKIVRESEAF
NA TRBJ2-7 13 TRBV5-1 ASSSNGGSLYEQY
NA TRBJ2-1 12 TRBV6-6 ASSSSPKYNEQF
NA TRBJ2-7 10 TRBV7-2 ASSLGKREQY
TRBD1 TRBJ1-1 13 TRBV9 ASSDGDRGNTEAF
NA TRBJ2-2 12 TRBV11-3 ASTLAGYTGELF
NA TRBJ1-2 9 TRBV30 AWMSGYGYT
TRBD2 TRBJ2-1 16 TRBV5-1 ASSLAGLAGVEHNEQF
TRBD1 TRBJ2-7 13 TRBV15 ATSRGGQGSDEQY
TRBD1 TRBJ1-1 14 TRBV7-9 ASSKGQGAGGTEAF
NA TRBJ2-5 13 TRBV29-1 SVEDIAGTKETQY
NA TRBJ2-5 15 TRBV20-1 SARVLGGRPKGGTQY
TRBD2 TRBJ2-5 14 TRBV6-1 ASSRRTSGRSETQY
TRBD1 TRBJ1-3 12 TRBV6-1 ASGVDRAGNTIY
NA TRBJ1-1 10 TRBV27 ASSSKYTEAF
TRBD2 TRBJ2-5 12 TRBV27 ASSFREGSETQY
NA TRBJ2-5 12 TRBV27 ASSLLAGSRIQY
TRBD1 TRBJ2-3 13 TRBV12-5 ASGSRDRGVDTQY
NA TRBJ2-7 10 TRBV12-3/TRBV12-4 ASSLGPSEQY
NA TRBJ1-1 11 TRBV7-9 ASSLGGLTEAF
NA TRBJ1-1 12 TRBV14 ASSFSTALPEAF
NA TRBJ2-1 11 TRBV24-1 ATAGRPYNEQF
NA TRBJ2-3 12 TRBV20-1 SAAGYRVADTQY
NA TRBJ2-5 12 TRBV3-1 ASSQVWDQETQY
NA TRBJ2-7 14 TRBV28 ASSKLVWGPTYEQY
TRBD1 TRBJ2-7 14 TRBV3-1 ASSQKGQGAGYEQY
NA TRBJ2-7 12 TRBV30 AWSLGGGQREQY
TRBD1 TRBJ2-7 13 TRBV24-1 ATSDAGQGNYEQY
NA TRBJ2-2 15 TRBV11-2 ASSRHVTTLNTGELF
NA TRBJ2-3 14 TRBV7-6 ASSETRHPGADTQY
NA TRBJ1-6 12 TRBV2 ASTVRQDGTPLH
NA TRBJ2-2 14 TRBV27 ASSFRFSANTGELF
TRBD2 TRBJ2-5 14 TRBV7-6 ASSLAASGGKETQY
NA TRBJ1-5 12 TRBV12-3/TRBV12-4 ASSFPDVGQPQH
NA TRBJ1-5 10 TRBV12-3/TRBV12-4 ASSFFYQPQH
NA TRBJ1-3 13 TRBV7-6 ASSFRSYSGNTIY
NA TRBJ1-1 15 TRBV6-1 ASSPRYISLLNTEAF
NA TRBJ2-5 13 TRBV2 ASSESISRQETQY
NA TRBJ1-1 12 TRBV28 ASSSTRRGTEAF
TRBD2 TRBJ2-3 13 TRBV6-1 ASSAGLAGSDTQY
NA TRBJ2-2 10 TRBV27 ASSRMRGELF
NA TRBJ1-5 14 TRBV7-9 ASSLVVPGRVQPQH
TRBD2 TRBJ2-3 13 TRBV9 ASSVAAGVTDTQY
TRBD2 TRBJ2-5 12 TRBV7-2 ASSLSGGKETQY
NA TRBJ1-2 10 TRBV2 ASSRTDYGYA
TRBD1 TRBJ2-1 13 TRBV6-1 ASSLTGTVYNEQF
NA TRBJ2-4 13 TRBV29-1 SVVSWQEAKNIQY
TRBD1 TRBJ1-1 13 TRBV6-1 ASRDKGAKNTEAF
TRBD1 TRBJ1-3 15 TRBV9 ASSVATGGLGANTIY
NA TRBJ2-3 12 TRBV11-1 ASTSTAPPDTQY
TRBD1 TRBJ2-5 14 TRBV11-2 ASSLYRGQGQETQY
TRBD1 TRBJ1-5 13 TRBV11-2 ASSPGQGSFQPQH
TRBD2 TRBJ2-5 13 TRBV24-1 ATSVQRGFQETQY
NA TRBJ1-4 13 TRBV20-1 SARGASATNEKLF
NA TRBJ2-3 12 TRBV20-1 SQGEGLPTDTQY
NA TRBJ2-5 12 TRBV6-1 ASSEDSFQETQY
NA TRBJ2-1 13 TRBV18 ASSPNFGTVNEQF